The 13 T cell receptor beta chains presented below share a single source sample, sequenced in a study of persistence of HIV-infected CD4 T cells. This was the immunoSEQ version 4 assay in survey mode. Libraries were prepared by immunoSEQ multiplex PCR; TCRdb keeps only in-frame clonotypes and omits some of them. The repertoire holds under 55,000 clones, with approximately 90% as singletons. Nonspecific anti-CD3/anti-CD28 bead stimulation represents the broad CD4+ T cell repertoire. Sorting of responding CD4+ T cells relied on upregulated CD40 ligand together with CD69. No cognate antigen is known for these TCRs. The sample was CD4+ T cells sorted from PBMCs after approximately 19-hour stimulation, taken from a patient who received antiretroviral therapy. Every receptor here comes from an adult woman with HIV who was CMV-seropositive.

In this sample, this clone turned up once. This chain links TRBV20-1 with TRBJ2-7, with D unclear. The CDR3 sequence is 13 residues long. Per germline, CDR1 DFQATT and CDR2 SNEGSKA (reference sequence). V was clipped by 3 bases and J by 3 bases, with 12 bases between them. CDR3 region: CSASSPYNYEQYF. The CDR3 nucleotides read TGCAGTGCTAGTAGCCCTTACAACTACGAGCAGTACTTC.

The DNA for the CDR3 is TGTGCCAGCGGGCCCAGGGGGCGCGTTTATTCACCCCTCCACTTT. This sequence encodes CASGPRGRVYSPLHF. The chain employs TRBV2 and TRBJ1-6; TRBD1 matches 8 bases. The CDR3 has 15 residues. The ends lost 8 bases at V and 8 bases at J; junction bases unmatched: 11. The germline V gene encodes CDR1 SNHLY and CDR2 FYNNEI.

This clone appeared a few times. The chain joins TRBV19 to TRBJ1-1; 10 bases agree with TRBD1. The CDR3 runs 14 residues. Germline-derived CDR1 and CDR2 are LNHDA and SQIVND (reference sequence). The trim removed 6 bases at V and 1 base at J, leaving 2 bases unmatched. The CDR3 DNA reads as TGTGCCAGTAGAAGGGACAGGGGGAACACTGAAGCTTTCTTT. It is translated as CASRRDRGNTEAFF.

The V gene is TRBV3-1 (or the pseudogene TRBV3-2), the J gene TRBJ1-2; D unclear. The CDR3 has 13 amino acids. The germline CDR1 and CDR2 sequences are LGHDT and YNNKEL (reference sequence). V was clipped by 0 bases and J by 5 bases, with 7 bases between them. The CDR3: CASSQEDLYGYTF. The CDR3, as DNA: TGTGCCAGCAGCCAAGAGGATCTATATGGCTACACCTTC.

This clone occurred a few times. This chain uses TRBV7-6 with TRBJ2-7; 10 nucleotides line up with TRBD2. CDR1 and CDR2 from the germline V gene are SGHVS and FNYEAQ. J gave up 3 bases and V 8 bases, and 13 bases lay outside the gene matches. This CDR3 contains 16 residues. The CDR3: CASGGVAGGFIYEQYF. The DNA for the CDR3 is TGTGCCAGCGGAGGGGTAGCGGGGGGCTTTATCTACGAGCAGTACTTC.

V usage is TRBV24-1 and J usage is TRBJ1-5, with D possibly TRBD1 on 6 matching bases. Germline V gene lookup returns CDR1 KGHDR and CDR2 SFDVKD. Between the trimmed V and J ends, which lost 2 bases and 7 bases, there was a span of 11 bases. The CDR3 covers 14 residues. The CDR3 DNA reads as TGTGCCACCAGTGATTCAGGGGCAGGGCAGCCCCAGCATTTT. This encodes CATSDSGAGQPQHF.

This chain uses TRBV30 with TRBJ1-5; D is perhaps TRBD1 (5 bases). The CDR3 contains 14 residues. Germline V gene sequence: CDR1 GTSNPN, CDR2 SVGIG (reference sequence). V was shortened by 0 bases and J by 4 bases, with 10 bases between the two germline ends. Here the CDR3 DNA reads TGTGCCTGGAGTGTAACCACAGGTAATCAGCCCCAGCATTTT. This codes for CAWSVTTGNQPQHF. The complete variable domain, with remaining parts taken from reference TRBV30 and TRBJ1-5, reads SQTIHQWPATLVQPVGSPLSLECTVEGTSNPNLYWYRQAAGRGLQLLFYSVGIGQISSEVPQNLSASRPQDRQFILSSKKLLLSDSGFYLCAWSVTTGNQPQHFGDGTRLSIL.

J is TRBJ1-4 and V is TRBV5-1; D may be TRBD1 (6 bases). Germline CDR1 is SGHRS and CDR2 is YFSETQ. The CDR3 has 16 residues. Trimming pared 1 base from V and 7 bases from J, leaving 17 bases between. CDR3 protein: CASSLSGGAPGEKLFF. The CDR3 DNA is TGCGCCAGCAGCTTGAGTGGGGGGGCGCCGGGTGAAAAACTGTTTTTT.

This chain connects TRBV18 to TRBJ1-2; TRBD1 is a possible D gene (5 bases). V shed 2 bases and J shed 1 base, with 11 bases lying between them. Germline V CDR1 and CDR2: KGHSH, LQKENI. The CDR3 extends over 15 amino acids. The CDR3 sequence: CASSPSGDYNYGYTF. In DNA, the CDR3 is TGTGCCAGCTCACCATCGGGGGATTATAACTATGGCTACACCTTC.

This clone appeared a single time. The chain uses TRBV5-4 and TRBJ2-7, with 10 positions matching TRBD2. Germline V lookup: CDR1 SGHNT, CDR2 YYREEE (reference sequence). The CDR3 contains 15 residues. V lost 0 bases and J lost 4; bases outside the gene matches: 4. The CDR3 is CASSLGLAGLYEQYF. As DNA, the CDR3 is TGTGCCAGCAGCTTGGGACTAGCGGGTCTTTACGAGCAGTACTTC.

The chain carries TRBV11-1 and TRBJ1-1, with no clear D. Between the trimmed V and J ends, which lost 5 bases and 10 bases, there was a span of 17 bases. The CDR3 spans 13 residues. Germline loops: CDR1 SGHAT, CDR2 FQDESV (reference sequence). The CDR3 sequence is CASSTRATSLAFF. The CDR3 region has the DNA TGTGCCAGCAGCACCCGGGCCACGAGTTTAGCTTTCTTT.

V usage is TRBV12-3 or TRBV12-4 and J usage is TRBJ1-5; no clear D. This CDR3 comprises 13 residues. V was cut by 6 bases and J by 5 bases, with 11 bases left in between. The CDR3 sequence is CASSRTGDQPQHF. The CDR3 nucleotides read TGTGCCAGCAGCCGCACCGGTGATCAGCCCCAGCATTTT.

The chain has TRBV2 and TRBJ1-2; 8 nucleotides line up with TRBD1. This CDR3 is 13 amino acids long. CDR1 is SNHLY, CDR2 FYNNEI, per germline. Unmatched junction bases numbered 4, after V lost 3 bases and J lost 7 bases. The CDR3 reads CASSEQGALGYTF. The DNA of the CDR3 is TGTGCCAGCAGTGAGCAGGGGGCGCTTGGCTACACCTTC.